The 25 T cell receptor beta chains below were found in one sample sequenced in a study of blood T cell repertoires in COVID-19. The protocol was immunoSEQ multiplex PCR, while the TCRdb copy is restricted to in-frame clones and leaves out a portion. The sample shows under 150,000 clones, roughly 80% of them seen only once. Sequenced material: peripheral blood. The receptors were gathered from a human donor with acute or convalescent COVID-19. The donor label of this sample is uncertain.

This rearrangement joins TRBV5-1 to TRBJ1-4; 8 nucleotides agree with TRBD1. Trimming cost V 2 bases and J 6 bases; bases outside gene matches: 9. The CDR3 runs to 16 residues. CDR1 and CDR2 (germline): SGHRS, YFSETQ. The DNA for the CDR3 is TGCGCCAGCAGCTTAGCCACAGGGGGGGTTTATGAAAAACTGTTTTTT. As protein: CASSLATGGVYEKLFF.

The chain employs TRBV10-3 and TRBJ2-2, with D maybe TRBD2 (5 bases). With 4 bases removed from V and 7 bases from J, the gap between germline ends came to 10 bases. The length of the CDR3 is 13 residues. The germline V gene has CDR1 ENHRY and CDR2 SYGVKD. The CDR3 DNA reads TGTGCCATCAGTGGAGGGTACGGCGGGGAGCTGTTTTTT. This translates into CAISGGYGGELFF.

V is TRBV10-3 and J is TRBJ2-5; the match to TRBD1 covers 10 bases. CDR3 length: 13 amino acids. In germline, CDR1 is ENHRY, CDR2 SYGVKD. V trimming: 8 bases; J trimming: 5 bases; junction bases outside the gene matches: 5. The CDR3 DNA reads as TGTGCCATCTCGACAGGGGGCGAGGAGACCCAGTACTTC. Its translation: CAISTGGEETQYF.

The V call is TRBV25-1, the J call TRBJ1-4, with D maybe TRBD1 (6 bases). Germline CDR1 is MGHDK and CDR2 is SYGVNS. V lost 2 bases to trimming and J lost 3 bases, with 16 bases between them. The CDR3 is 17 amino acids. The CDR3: CASSEEGRGAANEKLFF. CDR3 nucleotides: TGTGCCAGCAGTGAAGAGGGGAGGGGGGCAGCTAATGAAAAACTGTTTTTT.

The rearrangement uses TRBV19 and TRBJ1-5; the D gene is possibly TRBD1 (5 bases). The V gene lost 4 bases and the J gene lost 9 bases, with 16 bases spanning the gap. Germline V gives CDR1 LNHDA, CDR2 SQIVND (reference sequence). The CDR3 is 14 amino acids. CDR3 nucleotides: TGTGCCAGTAGTACTGACGAAGGGCAGGGGCCCCAGCATTTT. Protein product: CASSTDEGQGPQHF.

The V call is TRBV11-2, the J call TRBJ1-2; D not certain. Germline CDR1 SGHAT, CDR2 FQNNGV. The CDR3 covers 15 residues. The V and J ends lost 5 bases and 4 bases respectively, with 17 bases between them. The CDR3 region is CASSLPTAGSYGYTF. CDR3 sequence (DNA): TGTGCCAGCAGCCTGCCGACGGCGGGGAGCTATGGCTACACCTTC.

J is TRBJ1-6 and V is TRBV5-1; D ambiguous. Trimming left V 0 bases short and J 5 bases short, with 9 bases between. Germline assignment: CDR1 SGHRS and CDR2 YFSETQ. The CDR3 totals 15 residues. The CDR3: CASSLASSNNSPLHF. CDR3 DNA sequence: TGCGCCAGCAGCTTGGCGAGTTCCAATAATTCACCCCTCCACTTT.

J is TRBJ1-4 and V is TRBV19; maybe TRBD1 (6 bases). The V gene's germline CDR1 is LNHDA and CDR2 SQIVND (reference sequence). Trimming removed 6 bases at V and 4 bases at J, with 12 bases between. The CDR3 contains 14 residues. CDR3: CASSHRQVNEKLFF. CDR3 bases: TGTGCCAGTAGCCATCGACAGGTTAATGAAAAACTGTTTTTT.

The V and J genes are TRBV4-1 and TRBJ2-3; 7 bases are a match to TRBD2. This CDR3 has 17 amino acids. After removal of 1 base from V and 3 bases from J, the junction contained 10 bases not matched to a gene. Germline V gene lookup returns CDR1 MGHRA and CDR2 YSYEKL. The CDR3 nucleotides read TGCGCCAGCAGCCAAGCCGATCCAGGGAGGGGAACAGATACGCAGTATTTT. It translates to CASSQADPGRGTDTQYF.

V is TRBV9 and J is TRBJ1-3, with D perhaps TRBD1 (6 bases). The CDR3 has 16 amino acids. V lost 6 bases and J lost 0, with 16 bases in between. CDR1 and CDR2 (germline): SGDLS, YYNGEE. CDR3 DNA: TGTGCCAGCACCAGGGGCCCCGTAGACTCTGGAAACACCATATATTTT. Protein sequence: CASTRGPVDSGNTIYF.

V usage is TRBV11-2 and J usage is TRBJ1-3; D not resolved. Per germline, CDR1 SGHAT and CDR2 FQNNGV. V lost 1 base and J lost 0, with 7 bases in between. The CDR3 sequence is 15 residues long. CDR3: CASSLAAASGNTIYF. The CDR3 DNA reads TGTGCCAGCAGCTTAGCGGCGGCCTCTGGAAACACCATATATTTT.

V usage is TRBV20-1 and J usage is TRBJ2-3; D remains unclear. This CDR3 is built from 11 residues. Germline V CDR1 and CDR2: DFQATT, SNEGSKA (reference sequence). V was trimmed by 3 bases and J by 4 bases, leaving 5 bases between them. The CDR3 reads CSASRADTQYF. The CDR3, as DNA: TGCAGTGCTAGTCGGGCAGATACGCAGTATTTT.

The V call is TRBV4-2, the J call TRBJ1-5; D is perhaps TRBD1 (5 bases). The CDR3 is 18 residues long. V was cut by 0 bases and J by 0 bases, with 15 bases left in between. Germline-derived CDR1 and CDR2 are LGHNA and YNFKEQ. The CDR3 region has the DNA TGTGCCAGCAGCCAAGACCTGGGGGGAGGGAATAGCAATCAGCCCCAGCATTTT. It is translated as CASSQDLGGGNSNQPQHF.

This CDR3 is CASSYRWNTGELFF. CDR3 DNA sequence: TGTGCCAGCAGTTACAGGTGGAACACCGGGGAGCTGTTTTTT. The chain has TRBV14 and TRBJ2-2; D is perhaps TRBD1 (5 bases). The CDR3 is made up of 14 amino acids. With 6 bases removed from V and 1 base from J, the gap between germline ends came to 9 bases. The V gene's germline CDR1 is SGHDN and CDR2 FVKESK.

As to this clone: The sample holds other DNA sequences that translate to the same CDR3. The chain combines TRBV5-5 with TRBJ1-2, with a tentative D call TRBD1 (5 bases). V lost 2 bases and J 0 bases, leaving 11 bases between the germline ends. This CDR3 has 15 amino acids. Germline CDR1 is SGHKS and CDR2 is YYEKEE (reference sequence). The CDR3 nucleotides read TGTGCCAGCAGCTTATCCGACAGAGCTAACTATGGCTACACCTTC. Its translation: CASSLSDRANYGYTF.

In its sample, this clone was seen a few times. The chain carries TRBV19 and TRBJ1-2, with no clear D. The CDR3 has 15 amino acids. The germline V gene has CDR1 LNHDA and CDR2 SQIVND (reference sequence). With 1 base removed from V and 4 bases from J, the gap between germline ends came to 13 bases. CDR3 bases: TGTGCCAGTAGTATAGGGTCGGTCGGTTCCTATGGCTACACCTTC. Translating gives CASSIGSVGSYGYTF.

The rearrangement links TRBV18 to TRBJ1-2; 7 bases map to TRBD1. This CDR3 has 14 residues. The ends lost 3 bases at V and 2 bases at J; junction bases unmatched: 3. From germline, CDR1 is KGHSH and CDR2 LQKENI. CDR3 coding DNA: TGTGCCAGCTCACCCGGGACAGACAACTATGGCTACACCTTC. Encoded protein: CASSPGTDNYGYTF.

The CDR3 DNA reads as TGTGCCAGTAGTATCACACAGGGAACACCCCTCCACTTT. Translated, it gives CASSITQGTPLHF. This rearrangement joins TRBV19 to TRBJ1-6, with D perhaps TRBD1 (6 bases). In germline, CDR1 is LNHDA, CDR2 SQIVND (reference sequence). Deletions cut 3 bases from V and 11 bases from J, with 11 bases between. This CDR3 has 13 amino acids.

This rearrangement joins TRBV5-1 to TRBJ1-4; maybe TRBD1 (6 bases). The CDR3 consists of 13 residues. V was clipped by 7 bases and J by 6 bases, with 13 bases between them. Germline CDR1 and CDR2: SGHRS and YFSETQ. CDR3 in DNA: TGCGCCAGCTCGGGGGGGCCGGATGAAAAACTGTTTTTT. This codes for CASSGGPDEKLFF.

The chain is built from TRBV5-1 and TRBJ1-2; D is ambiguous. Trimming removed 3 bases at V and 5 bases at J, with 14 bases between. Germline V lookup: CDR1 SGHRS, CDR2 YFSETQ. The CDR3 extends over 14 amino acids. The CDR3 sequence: CASSYGRGRYGYTF. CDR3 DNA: TGCGCCAGCAGCTACGGACGGGGAAGATATGGCTACACCTTC.

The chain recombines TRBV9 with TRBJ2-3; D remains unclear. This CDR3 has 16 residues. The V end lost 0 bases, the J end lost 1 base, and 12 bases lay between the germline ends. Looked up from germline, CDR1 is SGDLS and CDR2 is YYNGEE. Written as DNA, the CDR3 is TGTGCCAGCAGCGTAGAACATACAGTCCGCACAGATACGCAGTATTTT. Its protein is CASSVEHTVRTDTQYF.

CDR3 DNA sequence: TGTGCCAGCAGCCCGTCCGGGACTAACACTGAAGCTTTCTTT. Translation gives CASSPSGTNTEAFF. This chain links TRBV5-4 with TRBJ1-1; maybe TRBD1 (5 bases). Germline V gene lookup returns CDR1 SGHNT and CDR2 YYREEE (reference sequence). CDR3 length: 14 residues. With 4 bases removed from V and 2 bases from J, the gap between germline ends came to 12 bases.

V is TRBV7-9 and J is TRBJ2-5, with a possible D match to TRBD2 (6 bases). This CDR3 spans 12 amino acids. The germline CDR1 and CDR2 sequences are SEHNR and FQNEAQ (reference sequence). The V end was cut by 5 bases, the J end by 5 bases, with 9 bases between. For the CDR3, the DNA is TGTGCCAGCAGCGGCGGAGGGGAGACCCAGTACTTC. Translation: CASSGGGETQYF.

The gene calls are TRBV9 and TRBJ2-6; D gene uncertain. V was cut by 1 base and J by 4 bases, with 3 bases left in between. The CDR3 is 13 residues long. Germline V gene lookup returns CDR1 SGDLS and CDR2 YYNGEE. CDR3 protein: CASSVQGANVLTF. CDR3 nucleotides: TGTGCCAGCAGCGTACAGGGGGCCAACGTCCTGACTTTC.

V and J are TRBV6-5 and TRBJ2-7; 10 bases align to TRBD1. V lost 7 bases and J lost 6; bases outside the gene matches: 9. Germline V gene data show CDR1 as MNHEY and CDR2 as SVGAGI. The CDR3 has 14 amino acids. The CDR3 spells CASTMGQGIGEQYV. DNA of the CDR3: TGTGCCAGCACTATGGGACAGGGGATCGGCGAGCAGTACGTC.